The 4 T cell receptor beta chains below come from one sample, sequenced in a study of long-term antiretroviral therapy in people with HIV. The immunoSEQ assay was v3.0, run at survey level. TCRdb keeps only in-frame clones here, not all; method: immunoSEQ multiplex PCR. This table has over 30,000 clones, less than 90% appearing once. This specimen was unsorted PBMCs, taken 1.2 years after starting antiretroviral therapy. The receptors were sampled from a woman aged 50 to 60 with HIV.

J is TRBJ2-1 and V is TRBV7-3; 9 nucleotides agree with TRBD1. The ends lost 3 bases at V and 0 bases at J; junction bases unmatched: 3. Germline V gives CDR1 SGHTA, CDR2 FQGTGA. This CDR3 spans 16 amino acids. The CDR3 DNA follows: TGTGCCAGCAGCTTGGGACAGGGAGGCTCCTACAATGAGCAGTTCTTC. Its translation is CASSLGQGGSYNEQFF.

The rearrangement links TRBV29-1 to TRBJ1-4; no firm D call. V lost 4 bases, J lost 8 bases, and 8 bases lay in between. CDR3 length: 11 amino acids. Germline CDR1 and CDR2: SQVTM and ANQGSEA. DNA for the CDR3: TGCAGCGTTGGTAGTGAGGAAAAACTGTTTTTT. Protein: CSVGSEEKLFF.

The chain employs TRBV6-5 and TRBJ1-1; D remains ambiguous. V dropped 5 bases and J dropped 0 bases, with 13 bases sitting between them. Germline CDR1 MNHEY, CDR2 SVGAGI. There are 15 residues in the CDR3. The CDR3 DNA is TGTGCCAGCAGTCCCCGGATAGGGTTGAACACTGAAGCTTTCTTT. Its protein is CASSPRIGLNTEAFF.

V gene TRBV27 combines with J gene TRBJ2-7; D ambiguous. CDR3 length: 15 residues. Per germline, CDR1 MNHEY and CDR2 SMNVEV (reference sequence). The V end lost 5 bases, the J end lost 0 bases, and 14 bases lay between the germline ends. The CDR3 DNA sequence: TGTGCCAGCAGTGCTACAGTTACCCGCTCCTACGAGCAGTACTTC. Translated, it gives CASSATVTRSYEQYF.